The 8 T cell receptor beta chains below were found in one sample sequenced in a study of blood T cells in healthy people across ages. It was with a sample-barcoded 5' primer and a J-beta primer mix that a second PCR of roughly 7 to 12 cycles was run. MiXCR, applied by TCRdb to the 5' RACE reads, yields one record per CDR3 protein. The sample records roughly 830,000 distinct CDR3 sequences, approximately 67% being singletons. The sequencing sample was made of blood. These receptors were taken from a man under 40 in good health.

The chain carries TRBV9 and TRBJ1-6, with TRBD1 matching 7 bases. This CDR3 is built from 17 residues. The junction had 9 bases not matched to a gene; V was cut back by 3 bases and J by 3 bases. Germline CDR1 SGDLS, CDR2 YYNGEE. CDR3 residues: CASSDPVGQDYNSPLHF. The CDR3 DNA is TGTGCCAGCAGCGATCCCGTAGGACAGGACTATAATTCACCCCTCCACTTT.

The genes are TRBV2 and TRBJ2-5, with 9 bases that match TRBD2. The CDR3 contains 17 residues. Germline CDR1 and CDR2: SNHLY and FYNNEI. V was pared by 3 bases and J by 11 bases, with 19 bases of the junction left unmatched. DNA of the CDR3: TGTGCCAGCAGTGAGGGAGGCGGGGGGGCCATATACAATGAGCAGTACTTC. Its translation: CASSEGGGGAIYNEQYF.

The V call is TRBV6-1, the J call TRBJ1-5, with D possibly matching TRBD1 (6 bases). In germline, CDR1 is MNHNS, CDR2 SASEGT. V was clipped by 1 base and J by 5 bases, with 6 bases between them. The CDR3 runs 13 residues. The CDR3 DNA reads TGTGCCAGCAGTGAAGACAGGGATCAGCCCCAGCATTTT. It yields the protein CASSEDRDQPQHF.

V gene TRBV4-3 combines with J gene TRBJ2-3; weak D call: TRBD2 (5 bases). There are 15 residues in the CDR3. V gave up 0 bases and J gave up 4 bases, with 11 bases separating them. CDR1 and CDR2 (germline): LGHNA, YSLEER. CDR3 DNA: TGCGCCAGCAGCCAAGAAAGCGGCTTTTCAGATACGCAGTATTTT. Protein product: CASSQESGFSDTQYF.

This clonotype occurred a few times. The chain links TRBV15 to TRBJ2-1, with D unresolved. V gave up 3 bases and J gave up 2 bases, with 8 bases separating them. Germline values: CDR1 LNHNV, CDR2 YYDKDF (reference sequence). The CDR3 sequence is 14 residues long. CDR3 nucleotide sequence: TGTGCCACCAGCAGTCTTGGACCCTACAATGAGCAGTTCTTC. It is translated as CATSSLGPYNEQFF.

This clonotype was detected only a few times. V is TRBV20-1 and J is TRBJ2-3; D is unresolved. The germline CDR1 and CDR2 sequences are DFQATT and SNEGSKA (reference sequence). CDR3 size: 16 residues. The V end was cut by 5 bases, the J end by 0 bases, with 18 bases between. The CDR3 sequence: CSAEDSTLTSTDTQYF. CDR3 coding DNA: TGCAGTGCTGAAGATTCGACGTTAACTAGCACAGATACGCAGTATTTT.

This clonotype was detected a few times. This chain connects TRBV29-1 to TRBJ2-4; the D call may be TRBD1 or TRBD2 (5 bases each). CDR1 and CDR2 (germline): SQVTM, ANQGSEA. The CDR3 is made up of 14 amino acids. V dropped 2 bases and J dropped 9 bases, with 17 bases sitting between them. The CDR3 coding sequence is TGCAGCGTTGAACGGGGCCAGGGCGGAACCATTCAGTACTTC. The encoded protein is CSVERGQGGTIQYF.

J is TRBJ2-1 and V is TRBV12-3 or TRBV12-4; TRBD2 agrees at 12 bases. Unmatched junction bases numbered 6, after V lost 8 bases and J lost 7 bases. The CDR3 consists of 14 residues. CDR3 residues: CASRLAGDVNEQFF. CDR3 DNA: TGTGCCAGCCGACTAGCGGGGGATGTGAATGAGCAGTTCTTC.